The 16 T cell receptor beta chains listed next were all sequenced from one sample in a study of blood T cell repertoires in COVID-19. Profiling relied on immunoSEQ multiplex PCR, and the TCRdb table lists in-frame clones only, not all of them. The sample shows about 240,000 clones, approximately 86% of them seen only once. What was sequenced was peripheral blood. The origin of the receptors is a woman between 65 and 79 years old with active or convalescent COVID-19.

V is TRBV24-1 and J is TRBJ1-2; D not resolved. Trimming shortened V by 1 base and J by 4 bases, and 9 bases separated the two germline ends. Germline loops: CDR1 KGHDR, CDR2 SFDVKD. The CDR3 length is 14 residues. The CDR3 sequence: CATSDFSLSYGYTF. CDR3 coding DNA: TGTGCCACCAGTGATTTTAGTCTGAGCTATGGCTACACCTTC.

This clone is a singleton in its sample. This chain joins TRBV24-1 and TRBJ1-2, with 7 bases identical to TRBD1. Germline-derived CDR1 and CDR2 are KGHDR and SFDVKD. V gave up 4 bases and J gave up 5 bases; unmatched junction bases: 6. This CDR3 contains 14 residues. The CDR3 protein is CATSDYGQDYGYTF. The DNA for the CDR3 is TGTGCCACCAGTGACTATGGACAGGATTATGGCTACACCTTC.

The J gene is TRBJ1-2, the V gene TRBV6-5; D is possibly TRBD1 (6 bases). The CDR3 has 14 residues. Between the trimmed V and J ends, which lost 8 bases and 0 bases, there was a span of 13 bases. Germline CDR1 reads MNHEY; CDR2 reads SVGAGI. CDR3 region: CASYIQGSNYGYTF. DNA of the CDR3: TGTGCCAGCTATATACAGGGATCTAACTATGGCTACACCTTC.

In this sample, this clone turned up once. This chain links TRBV7-9 with TRBJ1-4, with 7 bases lining up with TRBD1. This CDR3 is built from 17 residues. Per the germline V gene, CDR1 is SEHNR and CDR2 is FQNEAQ (reference sequence). V lost 5 bases to trimming and J lost 0 bases; unmatched junction nucleotides: 9. This chain's CDR3 is CASSLDRKIATNEKLFF. CDR3 nucleotide sequence: TGTGCCAGCAGCCTGGACAGGAAAATAGCAACTAATGAAAAACTGTTTTTT.

The rearrangement uses TRBV9 and TRBJ2-2, with 11 bases identical to TRBD2. CDR3 size: 17 residues. V dropped 0 bases and J dropped 1; count of bases not matched to a gene: 2. Germline CDR1 is SGDLS and CDR2 is YYNGEE. CDR3 nucleotide sequence: TGTGCCAGCAGCGTAGCTAGCGGGGGGCTGAACACCGGGGAGCTGTTTTTT. Protein product: CASSVASGGLNTGELFF.

The V call is TRBV10-3, the J call TRBJ1-2, with 8 bases that match TRBD1. Germline CDR1 is ENHRY and CDR2 is SYGVKD. J lost 4 bases, V lost 4 bases, and 8 bases had no gene match. This CDR3 region has 15 residues. The CDR3 loop is CAISGQGARIYGYTF. The CDR3 DNA follows: TGTGCCATCAGTGGTCAGGGGGCGCGTATCTATGGCTACACCTTC.

The chain couples TRBV19 to TRBJ1-6; possibly TRBD1 for D (5 bases). Between the trimmed V and J ends, which lost 4 bases and 17 bases, there was a span of 18 bases. CDR3 length: 13 residues. Germline CDR1 reads LNHDA; CDR2 reads SQIVND (reference sequence). As DNA, the CDR3 is TGTGCCAGTAGTACCCCGGCGGGGGAATATATCCACTTT. This translates into CASSTPAGEYIHF.

The CDR3 loop reads CASSWSGGSDEQYF. The CDR3, as DNA: TGTGCCAGCAGCTGGAGCGGGGGCTCGGACGAGCAGTACTTC. The chain joins TRBV11-2 to TRBJ2-7; TRBD2 matches 8 bases. The germline gives CDR1 SGHAT, CDR2 FQNNGV. J lost 5 bases, V lost 4 bases, and 7 bases had no gene match. The length of the CDR3 is 14 residues.

This chain links TRBV21-1 with TRBJ2-7; TRBD2, as called in the table, went unchecked against the DNA. TRBV21-1 is a documented pseudogene. The CDR3 loop spans 17 amino acids. DNA for the CDR3: TGTGCCAGCAGCAAAGGGGGTGGGCTAGCGGTCTTCTACGAGCAGTACTTC. Translating gives CASSKGGGLAVFYEQYF.

This clone has a handful of counts. The chain combines TRBV5-5 with TRBJ1-4; TRBD1 agrees at 7 bases. The CDR3 totals 14 residues. The V segment lost 5 bases and the J segment 3 bases; nucleotides outside the gene matches: 4. Per the germline V gene, CDR1 is SGHKS and CDR2 is YYEKEE (reference sequence). CDR3 sequence reads: CASSPTGANEKLFF. The CDR3, as DNA: TGTGCCAGCAGTCCCACAGGGGCTAATGAAAAACTGTTTTTT.

The chain is built from TRBV5-1 and TRBJ2-3; the D gene is possibly TRBD1 (6 bases). V was cut by 5 bases and J by 1 base, with 11 bases left in between. CDR3 length equals 14 residues. Per germline, CDR1 SGHRS and CDR2 YFSETQ. The chain's CDR3 is CASRGQSGTDTQYF. The DNA for the CDR3 is TGCGCCAGCAGAGGACAGTCGGGCACAGATACGCAGTATTTT.

V is TRBV3-1 (or the pseudogene TRBV3-2) and J is TRBJ1-2; 9 bases are a match to TRBD1. CDR1 is LGHDT and CDR2 is YNNKEL in the germline V gene (reference sequence). Losses at the gene ends were 3 bases for V and 3 bases for J; bases not matched to a gene: 14. CDR3 size: 18 residues. The CDR3 protein is CASSHPPRDRDPYYGYTF. DNA of the CDR3: TGTGCCAGCAGCCACCCTCCTCGGGACAGGGACCCCTACTATGGCTACACCTTC.

This clone occurred a few times. This chain joins TRBV6-2 or TRBV6-3 and TRBJ1-1; a weak D match, TRBD1 (6 bases). Germline V gene data show CDR1 as MNHEY and CDR2 as SVGEGT. The CDR3 extends over 13 amino acids. V lost 5 bases to trimming and J lost 1 base, with 8 bases between them. CDR3 region: CASSRQANTEAFF. For the CDR3, the DNA is TGTGCCAGCAGTCGACAGGCGAACACTGAAGCTTTCTTT.

This chain joins TRBV6-2 or TRBV6-3 and TRBJ1-5; perhaps TRBD1 as D (6 bases). Germline CDR1 is MNHEY and CDR2 is SVGEGT. The CDR3 has 14 residues. Trimming took 6 bases from V and 4 from J, leaving 13 bases between them. Here the CDR3 reads CASSSQGGNQPQHF. CDR3 sequence (DNA): TGTGCCAGCAGCTCACAGGGAGGGAATCAGCCCCAGCATTTT.

The V gene is TRBV27, the J gene TRBJ2-7, with TRBD1 matching 7 bases. The J segment lost 5 bases and the V segment lost 2 bases, leaving 3 bases of the junction unmatched. The CDR3 has 13 residues. Germline-derived CDR1 and CDR2 are MNHEY and SMNVEV (reference sequence). CDR3: CASSLGQADEQYF. CDR3 sequence (DNA): TGTGCCAGCAGTTTAGGACAGGCCGACGAGCAGTACTTC.

CDR3: CASSFRGQSPSEAFF. The CDR3 region has the DNA TGTGCCAGCAGCTTCAGGGGGCAATCCCCATCTGAAGCTTTCTTT. V and J are TRBV7-8 and TRBJ1-1; 8 nucleotides line up with TRBD1. The length of the CDR3 is 15 residues. Germline values: CDR1 SGHVS, CDR2 FQNEAQ. V was clipped by 3 bases and J by 6 bases; unmatched bases: 9.